Included here is one T cell receptor beta chain sequence, with context. The antigen it recognizes is unknown. No per-base quality is available; no much larger clone lies one base away. The data belong to a study of cytomegalovirus exposure and HLA in healthy donors (dated by TCRdb to 2017 to 2019). With regard to the full study: An earlier analysis of approximately 640 of the donors reported approximately 300 Gb of sequence data and 120 million or so unique TCR beta sequences from about 200 million T cells. Donor age, sex, ethnicity and CMV serostatus were collected together with the repertoire data. Because of strong linkage in the cohort, a handful of DR-DQ haplotypes were treated as single units for association and clustering. HLA typing covered class I and class II loci at four-digit resolution. A separate validation cohort of 100 to 150 different subjects was used in addition to the 666-subject first cohort. Genome-wide SNP genotypes for about 65% of the 666 donors were used in a later genetic analysis, which treated that subset as a discovery cohort. The number of donors typed differed by locus, with about 629-630 for A, B, C, DRB1 and DQB1, roughly 520 for DQA1, about 610 for DPA1, and roughly 450 for DPB1. To predict cytomegalovirus infection status, the study brought together high-throughput TCR immunosequencing, statistical association of individual TCRs with disease status, and machine learning. Among about 360 genotyped donors of the cohort, an average of approximately 250,000 unique TCR beta nucleotide sequences were sequenced per donor, around 20% of them non-productive. The aim of the study was to test whether cataloging public T cell receptors could identify signatures of past pathogen exposure. To study patterns of TCR occurrence, a later analysis re-analyzed previously published TCR beta repertoires from 666 donors and added high-resolution HLA genotyping. An early release covering roughly 640 HLA-typed donors comprised 300 to 350 gigabases of sequencing data and tens of millions of unique TCR sequences. The study used immunosequencing to profile the T cell repertoires of 666 subjects and linked those repertoires to cytomegalovirus serostatus. To decide whether each TCR beta V gene segment behaved as functional or pseudogenic, an earlier analysis of approximately 600 of the donors relied on high-throughput TCR beta sequencing. In the later analysis, no new phenotypic data were used to find candidate immune exposures; instead, reliance was placed on TCR beta sequences and their occurrence across donors. Of the roughly 400 genotyped donors, 75% to 85% were placed in the genetic ancestry cluster associated with self-reported Caucasian donors. Every discovery cohort repertoire had been produced on one sequencing platform. Study-wide conclusions, independent of this receptor: Strong co-occurrence of HLA alleles, especially DR and DQ, made assigning TCR associations to individual alleles difficult. Across donors, most TCR sequences were observed very rarely, whereas some public TCRs were present in many individuals. At a false discovery rate of 0.05, a later analysis linked around 17,000 TCR beta sequences to specific HLA alleles. Broadly in line with IMGT annotations, most TCR beta V segments showed up in productive rearrangements about 90% or about 30% of the time in an earlier analysis of roughly 590 of the donors. According to a later genetic analysis, donors in an Asian-associated ancestry cluster had fewer N-insertions in productive TCRs than the approximately 700-donor mean. Immune exposure information for the cohort was limited to CMV serostatus. The sequencing pipeline was judged likely to have produced a cluster of highly shared sequence variants as a technical artifact. A later analysis found that TCR association rates varied across HLA loci, with DRB1 alleles showing the most associated TCRs and HLA-C alleles the fewest. Most CMV-associated TCR beta chains appeared to be HLA-restricted in a later analysis, and the HLA associations seemed to be driven largely by CMV exposure. Cytomegalovirus status was reported to be diagnosed by the classifier with high specificity and sensitivity in both the original and validation cohorts. In a later analysis, HLA-associated TCR beta chains were found to be more clonally expanded and to have lower generation probabilities than equally common non-associated chains. V-gene and J-gene trimming of TCR beta chains was associated with a missense DCLRE1C variant in a later genetic analysis, and the association was replicated in an independent cohort. A further reported finding was that TCR beta sequences accurately predicted the HLA-A and HLA-B alleles for most subjects in the first cohort. Linkage disequilibrium might explain the correlated functional status among segregating V segments, but an unknown experimental factor could not be ruled out. The 87-base-pair reads could not distinguish some IMGT-functional V segments, including TRBV6-2 and TRBV6-3, so those segments were excluded. Because some donors lacked HLA typing at each locus, the association tests relied only on the typed subset. Because counts were too low, roughly 16 rarely observed V segments, including chromosome 9 orphons, were left out of the earlier analysis of approximately 580 of the donors. In vitro tests confirmed that three of the cytomegalovirus-associated TCR beta chains recognize cytomegalovirus antigens. Presence/absence analyses assumed roughly uniform sequencing depth across donors, an assumption that may not hold. Only TCR beta chains were sequenced in this cohort, and the absence of alpha or paired-chain data limited detectable features. According to the authors, the approach could potentially be generalized to other disease states and immunological phenotypes. A total of 150 to 200 TCR beta chains were listed by the study as associated with cytomegalovirus. In a later analysis, several top co-occurrence clusters were reported to appear linked to parvovirus B19, influenza, CMV and Epstein-Barr virus.

The cohort consisted of 666 healthy bone marrow donors. At the time of sampling, every cohort member was nominally healthy, though immune exposures that went unrecorded were likely present. The donor tested CMV seronegative and was one of the 352 seronegative cohort members. Every donor gave a peripheral blood sample, and the peripheral blood mononuclear cells from that sample were used for TCR beta sequencing. The Qiagen DNeasy Blood Extraction Kit was used to extract genomic DNA from the blood cell samples. Library construction relied on the immunoSEQ multiplex PCR assay. A mixture of 60 forward primers for TCR Vbeta segments and 13 reverse primers for TCR Jbeta segments was used in the multiplex PCR. A multiplex PCR assay on genomic DNA amplified the CDR3 region of rearranged TCR beta genes. Amplified TCR beta libraries were sequenced as 87-base-pair reads on the Illumina HiSeq System. As for the authors' bioinformatics: Across the roughly 670 repertoires, a later analysis counted some 80 million unique TCR beta chains, 9.5 million to 12 million of which were shared by at least two donors. Raw reads were error-corrected and collapsed into unique sequences by a nearest-neighbor algorithm in which closely related sequences were merged to remove PCR and sequencing errors. V, D and J gene segments were assigned by aligning CDR3 sequences to IMGT reference sequences. Each retained sequence needed at least a six-nucleotide match to both a V gene segment and a J gene segment. Rearrangements were classified as productive when the CDR3 lacked stop codons and remained in frame with V and J, and all other rearrangements were classified as non-productive. Following IMGT convention, CDR3 was defined as the stretch from the second conserved V-encoded cysteine to the conserved J-encoded phenylalanine. In an earlier analysis of around 600 of the donors, sequences lacking an unambiguous match to a single V gene segment were excluded. In an earlier analysis of approximately 560 of the donors, a V segment was called functional when productive rearrangements were above 56.7%, and segregating when the standard deviation between donors exceeded 5%. To diagnose cytomegalovirus status from the catalog of TCR beta chain sequences, a statistical classification framework was built. In a later analysis, TCR nucleotide sequences were compared against IMGT/GENE-DB human TR gene sequences so that V and J genes could be assigned. The TCRdist pipeline was used in a later analysis to assign CDR3 sequences and most-parsimonious VDJ recombination scenarios. In a later analysis, each TCR beta chain was defined by its CDR3 amino acid sequence together with its V-gene family, and reads without a unique V-gene family were excluded. A later analysis removed 592 highly shared, low-generation-probability nucleotide sequences to deal with suspected cross-contamination and a sequencing artifact. A later analysis calculated a clonal expansion index for each public chain from normalized within-repertoire ranks of inferred template counts. Generation probabilities in a later analysis came from a VDJ recombination model fitted to out-of-frame rearrangements, and those results were checked against IGoR. Hypergeometric tests were used in a later analysis to score TCR-TCR, TCR-HLA and TCR-CMV co-occurrence, with a repertoire-size bias correction applied to the TCR pairs. In a later analysis, false discovery rates were estimated by permuting HLA or CMV assignments 20 times. In a later analysis, co-occurring TCRs were grouped with DBSCAN, and TCRdist sequence similarity was added when clustering was performed within HLA-allele-positive subsets. Repertoires with fewer than 30,000 or more than 120,000 public chains were left out of co-occurrence clustering, as were four to six repertoires with anomalous nucleotide sharing. The table was pulled from immuneACCESS by TCRdb, which kept in-frame rearrangements only. Such tables lose some clones; where checked, under half of the loss comes from unresolved V genes, and the rest has no known cause. Clone size and the V and J calls come from that table; the DNA yielded D and trimming. The sample records roughly 110,000 clones, around 85% of which are singletons. The ten most abundant clones make up around 2% of the sample.

Counted from cysteine to phenylalanine, this CDR3 has 14 amino acids. The retained sequence is limited to the CDR3, 42 bases, with the frame set at the first base. From a lookup of the germline V gene, CDR1 and CDR2 are SGDLS and YYNGEE. Trimmed from V: 4 bases; trimmed from J: 6 bases; junction bases lacking a gene match: 6. Sample: PBMCs. This receptor was obtained from a man aged 30-40 years in good health and CMV-seronegative. Recombination joined TRBV9 with TRBJ1-2; 10 bases in between match TRBD1. The CDR3 in this case is CASSPQGTGDGYTF. The bases are TGTGCCAGCAGCCCTCAAGGGACAGGGGATGGCTACACCTTC.